The 16 T cell receptor beta chains given below trace back to one sample, sequenced in a study of T-cell memory formation after mild COVID-19 (dated by TCRdb to the early 2020s). The library was prepared using 5' RACE. The reads were generated on an Illumina NovaSeq 6000. TCRdb handled the public reads itself, with Q25 trimming in fastp and clone calling in MiXCR, and kept productive beta chains. Every CDR3 protein is listed once, alongside the most common genes and DNA of its rows. The sample includes roughly 510,000 distinct CDR3 sequences, with 15% to 20% observed a single time. Of the sample, roughly 7.8% is held by the ten largest clones. The sequencing sample was made of PBMCs or a T cell subset sorted from them (not recorded which). Every receptor here comes from an adult woman who had mild COVID-19 (a few samples of this study predate the infection). The sample titles of this study are shuffled in the database, so cell type and time point are left out; the donor was told from shared clones.

This clonotype was seen a handful of times. The chain combines TRBV4-2 with TRBJ2-1, with unresolved D. Germline values: CDR1 LGHNA, CDR2 YNFKEQ. V lost 1 base and J 3 bases, leaving 7 bases between the germline ends. CDR3 length: 14 amino acids. CDR3 protein: CASSQVLVYNEQFF. The CDR3 nucleotides are TGTGCCAGCAGCCAAGTGCTCGTCTACAATGAGCAGTTCTTC.

This clonotype was recorded at least ten times. V and J are TRBV7-3 and TRBJ1-4; D gene ambiguous. The CDR3 length is 15 residues. Germline V CDR1 and CDR2: SGHTA, FQGTGA. With 0 bases removed from V and 0 bases from J, the gap between germline ends came to 5 bases. CDR3 amino acids: CASSLTGATNEKLFF. Written as DNA, the CDR3 is TGTGCCAGCAGCTTAACGGGTGCAACTAATGAAAAACTGTTTTTT.

The sample holds a few counts of this clonotype. The chain carries TRBV11-3 and TRBJ2-1, with 11 bases aligning to TRBD1. CDR1 is SGHNT and CDR2 is YENEEA in the germline V gene. This CDR3 spans 15 amino acids. V lost 4 bases, J lost 5 bases, and 4 bases stayed unmatched. The CDR3 coding sequence is TGTGCCAGCAGCTACCGGGACAGGGGGAACAATGAGCAGTTCTTC. This encodes CASSYRDRGNNEQFF.

V and J are TRBV4-2 and TRBJ2-3; unclear D gene. Germline-derived CDR1 and CDR2 are LGHNA and YNFKEQ. V was cut by 4 bases and J by 0 bases, with 20 bases left in between. The CDR3 has 18 residues. The CDR3: CASSPGTIISPSTDTQYF. In DNA form, the CDR3 reads TGTGCCAGCAGCCCCGGTACGATTATTAGTCCTAGCACAGATACGCAGTATTTT.

This clonotype was seen a handful of times. The chain is built from TRBV20-1 and TRBJ2-7, with D possibly TRBD1 on 5 matching bases. The CDR3 is 12 amino acids. The V and J ends lost 3 bases and 0 bases respectively, with 6 bases between them. Germline values: CDR1 DFQATT, CDR2 SNEGSKA (reference sequence). The chain's CDR3 is CSARTASYEQYF. The CDR3 bases are TGCAGTGCTAGGACAGCCTCCTACGAGCAGTACTTC.

This clonotype was seen a handful of times. CDR3 sequence reads: CASSLWGYQDTEAFF. DNA of the CDR3: TGTGCCAGCAGCTTATGGGGGTACCAGGACACTGAAGCTTTCTTT. The V and J genes are TRBV5-4 and TRBJ1-1, with D maybe TRBD1 (5 bases). Trimming took off 2 bases at V and 3 bases at J, with 14 bases between the two ends. Germline V gene lookup returns CDR1 SGHNT and CDR2 YYREEE (reference sequence). The CDR3 is made up of 15 amino acids.

This clonotype has just a few counts. The gene calls are TRBV20-1 and TRBJ2-7; D ambiguous. The V gene's germline CDR1 is DFQATT and CDR2 SNEGSKA (reference sequence). V was trimmed by 3 bases and J by 5 bases, leaving 14 bases between them. The CDR3 has 13 residues. In DNA, the CDR3 is TGCAGTGCTAGGGTCGGCAGTAGGGACGAGCAGTACTTC. This codes for CSARVGSRDEQYF.

The gene calls are TRBV29-1 and TRBJ2-5, with D tentatively TRBD2 (6 bases). Germline V gene data show CDR1 as SQVTM and CDR2 as ANQGSEA. V dropped 5 bases and J dropped 3 bases, with 16 bases sitting between them. The CDR3 is 14 amino acids. In DNA form, the CDR3 reads TGCAGCGTTTCCCGCGGGGCAGATAAAGAGACCCAGTACTTC. Protein product: CSVSRGADKETQYF. The entire variable domain, with the rest obtained from reference TRBV29-1 and TRBJ2-5, is as follows: SAVISQKPSRDICQRGTSLTIQCQVDSQVTMMFWYRQQPGQSLTLIATANQGSEATYESGFVIDKFPISRPNLTFSTLTVSNMSPEDSSIYLCSVSRGADKETQYFGPGTRLLVL.

The J gene is TRBJ1-1, the V gene TRBV18, with D possibly being TRBD1 (5 bases). Germline values: CDR1 KGHSH, CDR2 LQKENI. The V and J ends lost 2 bases and 5 bases respectively, with 18 bases between them. The CDR3 contains 16 residues. The CDR3 is CASSPSITRGRTEAFF. The CDR3 DNA is TGTGCCAGCTCACCATCAATTACAAGGGGCAGGACTGAAGCTTTCTTT.

V is TRBV7-9 and J is TRBJ2-4; the match to TRBD2 covers 7 bases. The CDR3 runs to 15 residues. Unmatched junction bases numbered 4, after V lost 1 base and J lost 4 bases. From germline, CDR1 is SEHNR and CDR2 FQNEAQ (reference sequence). The CDR3 sequence is CASSLVQRGKNIQYF. The CDR3 bases are TGTGCCAGCAGCTTAGTGCAGCGGGGAAAAAACATTCAGTACTTC. Looking up the rest from reference TRBV7-9 and TRBJ2-4 gives the full variable domain: DTGVSQNPRHKITKRGQNVTFRCDPISEHNRLYWYRQTLGQGPEFLTYFQNEAQLEKSRLLSDRFSAERPKGSFSTLEIQRTEQGDSAMYLCASSLVQRGKNIQYFGAGTRLSVL.

This rearrangement joins TRBV9 to TRBJ1-1; no reliable D call. The CDR3 covers 15 residues. The germline gives CDR1 SGDLS, CDR2 YYNGEE. Trimming took 3 bases from V and 0 from J, leaving 12 bases between them. The CDR3 DNA reads TGTGCCAGCAGCGACCCGCGGGCGGTGAACACTGAAGCTTTCTTT. Translation: CASSDPRAVNTEAFF.

Concerning this clonotype: One junction end disagrees with the germline gene, perhaps due to a read error. The chain couples TRBV20-1 to TRBJ2-3, with D unresolved. This CDR3 is 13 amino acids long. The V gene's germline CDR1 is DFQATT and CDR2 SNEGSKA (reference sequence). This CDR3 reads CSARAWGTDTQYF. The CDR3, as DNA: TGCAGTGCGAGAGCTTGGGGCACAGATACGCAGTATTTT.

Only a few counts were recorded for this clonotype. The chain combines TRBV4-1 with TRBJ2-3; 8 bases map to TRBD2. The CDR3 extends over 18 amino acids. Per the germline V gene, CDR1 is MGHRA and CDR2 is YSYEKL. V shed 2 bases, J shed 0 bases, and the junction held 10 bases outside the gene matches. Written as DNA, the CDR3 is TGCGCCAGCAGCCAAAGCGGGGGAGTTACTAGTAGCACAGATACGCAGTATTTT. It is translated as CASSQSGGVTSSTDTQYF.

The chain couples TRBV10-2 to TRBJ1-1, with 9 nucleotides matching TRBD1. Germline V CDR1 and CDR2: WSHSY, SAAADI. Trimming cost V 2 bases and J 3 bases; bases outside gene matches: 10. The CDR3 is made up of 17 amino acids. CDR3 nucleotides: TGCGCCAGCAGTGAGCTTGGACAGGGGACCCCCTACACTGAAGCTTTCTTT. This sequence encodes CASSELGQGTPYTEAFF.

This clonotype was recorded a few times. The chain links TRBV12-5 to TRBJ1-1, with D perhaps TRBD1 (6 bases). V was cut by 0 bases and J by 1 base, with 12 bases left in between. The CDR3 loop spans 16 amino acids. Germline CDR1 is LGHNT and CDR2 is FRNRAP. CDR3 loop: CASGLVLGGGNTEAFF. DNA for the CDR3: TGTGCTAGTGGTTTGGTACTAGGAGGGGGGAACACTGAAGCTTTCTTT.

CDR3 sequence reads: CASSIRANTEAFF. CDR3 nucleotides: TGTGCCAGCAGTATCAGGGCGAACACTGAAGCTTTCTTT. This chain connects TRBV12-3 or TRBV12-4 to TRBJ1-1; perhaps TRBD1 as D (5 bases). V lost 5 bases, J lost 1 base, and 8 bases lay in between. CDR3 length: 13 residues.